This is a list of T cell receptor beta chains from one sample in a study of cytomegalovirus exposure and HLA in healthy donors. Profiled with immunoSEQ multiplex PCR; TCRdb holds only in-frame clones, not every one. The sample lists about 130,000 clones, roughly nine tenths seen once, with 1% to 1.5% in the top ten. Specimen: PBMCs. The receptors here all came from a woman aged 18-35 years in good health and CMV-seronegative. The CDR3 runs from the conserved cysteine through the conserved F or W. Each record gives: clone size, J gene, V gene, D gene, CDR3 protein, CDR3 DNA. A D gene is named only where the DNA matches it firmly. Only part of the rows carry a size: once, few, many, or a class if the clone is expanded.

>NA|TRBJ1-1|TRBV27|TRBD1
CASSPQFRGPVGTEAFF
TGTGCCAGCAGCCCTCAGTTCAGGGGGCCGGTAGGCACTGAAGCTTTCTTT
>NA|TRBJ1-3|TRBV7-2|NA
CASSLAFGSGNTIYF
TGTGCCAGCAGCTTAGCGTTCGGTTCGGGAAACACCATATATTTT
>once|TRBJ2-7|TRBV5-1|TRBD2
CASSATGTSAAYEQYF
TGCGCCAGCAGCGCCACCGGGACTAGCGCCGCCTACGAGCAGTACTTC
>once|TRBJ2-1|TRBV6-5|TRBD2
CASSYHYQGLTNEQFF
TGTGCCAGCAGTTACCACTACCAGGGACTAACCAATGAGCAGTTCTTC
>NA|TRBJ2-2|TRBV9|NA
CASSGGNTGELFF
TGTGCCAGCAGCGGAGGGAACACCGGGGAGCTGTTTTTT
>NA|TRBJ1-3|TRBV18|NA
CASSPGAASGNTIYF
TGTGCCAGCTCACCAGGGGCAGCATCTGGAAACACCATATATTTT
>once|TRBJ2-1|TRBV7-3|NA
CASSFQGNYNEQFF
TGTGCCAGCAGCTTCCAGGGGAACTACAATGAGCAGTTCTTC
>NA|TRBJ2-5|TRBV4-1|NA
CASSQVGGGRQGTQYF
TGCGCCAGCAGCCAAGTGGGCGGGGGCCGTCAAGGGACCCAGTACTTC
>NA|TRBJ2-2|TRBV7-3|NA
CASSIQQISNTGELFF
TGTGCCAGCAGCATCCAACAAATCTCGAACACCGGGGAGCTGTTTTTT
>NA|TRBJ2-5|TRBV6-5|TRBD1
CASTLTGTVETQYF
TGTGCCAGCACCCTAACCGGGACAGTAGAGACCCAGTACTTC
>NA|TRBJ2-7|TRBV20-1|NA
CSARSNSVQYF
TGCAGTGCTAGATCAAATAGCGTGCAGTACTTC
>NA|TRBJ2-4|TRBV18|TRBD1
CASSSRDRVSLAKNIQYF
TGTGCCAGCTCGTCCCGGGACAGGGTATCTCTAGCCAAAAACATTCAGTACTTC
>NA|TRBJ2-7|TRBV28|TRBD2
CASSGPSGVPYEQYF
TGTGCCAGCAGTGGCCCTAGCGGGGTCCCCTACGAGCAGTACTTC
>NA|TRBJ2-7|TRBV19|TRBD1
CASSIIGAGGFSYEQYF
TGTGCCAGTAGTATTATCGGGGCAGGGGGCTTCTCCTACGAGCAGTACTTC
>few|TRBJ1-2|TRBV12-5|TRBD1
CASGHSEQGNGYTF
TGTGCTAGTGGCCATTCCGAACAGGGGAATGGCTACACCTTC
>NA|TRBJ2-3|TRBV14|NA
CASSQAAGTQGVDTQYF
TGTGCCAGCAGCCAAGCCGCCGGGACTCAGGGGGTGGATACGCAGTATTTT
>NA|TRBJ1-3|TRBV6-1|NA
CASTRSQASGNTIYF
TGTGCCAGCACAAGGTCGCAGGCCTCTGGAAACACCATATATTTT
>NA|TRBJ1-3|TRBV6-6|NA
CASSYPSSGNTIYF
TGTGCCAGCAGTTACCCCAGCTCTGGAAACACCATATATTTT
>NA|TRBJ2-3|TRBV5-6|NA
CASSPTGVDTQYF
TGTGCCAGCAGCCCGACAGGCGTAGATACGCAGTATTTT
>NA|TRBJ1-1|TRBV19|TRBD1
CASTWDSVNTEAFF
TGTGCCAGTACCTGGGACAGTGTCAACACTGAAGCTTTCTTT
>once|TRBJ2-1|TRBV11-2|TRBD2
CASSLRELNEQFF
TGTGCCAGCAGCTTGCGGGAGTTGAATGAGCAGTTCTTC
>NA|TRBJ2-2|TRBV5-1|NA
CASSLFIGVRTGELFF
TGCGCCAGCAGCTTGTTCATCGGAGTTCGGACCGGGGAGCTGTTTTTT
>NA|TRBJ1-2|TRBV6-5|TRBD1
CASSYPGTGNYGYTF
TGTGCCAGCAGTTATCCCGGGACAGGGAACTATGGCTACACCTTC
>NA|TRBJ2-7|TRBV5-8|NA
CASSFSRPEDEQYF
TGTGCCAGCAGCTTTAGTCGACCTGAGGACGAGCAGTACTTC
>few|TRBJ1-5|TRBV7-9|TRBD1
CASSLGQGASNQPQHF
TGTGCCAGCAGCTTAGGACAGGGGGCAAGCAATCAGCCCCAGCATTTT
>NA|TRBJ1-1|TRBV6-6|NA
CASSHMDSEAFF
TGTGCCAGCAGCCATATGGACAGCGAAGCTTTCTTT
>NA|TRBJ2-7|TRBV27|TRBD1
CASSSLGQESSYEQYF
TGTGCCAGCAGTTCCCTTGGACAGGAGAGCTCCTACGAGCAGTACTTC
>NA|TRBJ1-3|TRBV7-6|NA
CASSLSQSDSGNTIYF
TGTGCCAGCAGCCTCAGCCAAAGCGACTCTGGAAACACCATATATTTT
>NA|TRBJ1-3|TRBV2|TRBD1
CASSECCRGLGNTIYF
TGTGCCAGCAGTGAATGTTGCAGGGGGCTCGGAAACACCATATATTTT
>once|TRBJ1-2|TRBV19|TRBD1
CASSIPAGQGAYGYTF
TGTGCCAGTAGTATTCCCGCGGGACAGGGGGCCTATGGCTACACCTTC
>NA|TRBJ2-5|TRBV5-4|TRBD2
CASSFLAGGETQYF
TGTGCCAGCAGCTTCCTAGCGGGGGGGGAGACCCAGTACTTC
>NA|TRBJ1-2|TRBV4-1|NA
CASSPTTGQSANYGYTF
TGCGCCAGCAGCCCCACGACCGGACAGTCTGCTAACTATGGCTACACCTTC
>NA|TRBJ2-7|TRBV27|TRBD1
CASRHDRGKDEQYF
TGTGCCAGCAGACACGACAGGGGGAAAGACGAGCAGTACTTC
>NA|TRBJ1-1|TRBV5-1|NA
CASSLGHGATEAFF
TGCGCCAGCAGCTTGGGGCATGGTGCCACTGAAGCTTTCTTT
>NA|TRBJ1-4|TRBV2|TRBD1
CASRRQGSSRLKEKLFF
TGTGCCAGCAGACGACAGGGCTCCAGCCGTTTAAAAGAAAAACTGTTTTTT
>NA|TRBJ1-2|TRBV6-1|TRBD1
CASRPDRGGNYGYTF
TGTGCCAGCAGACCGGACAGGGGAGGCAACTATGGCTACACCTTC
>NA|TRBJ2-3|TRBV18|NA
CASSPTAGASTDTQYF
TGTGCCAGCTCACCCACGGCGGGGGCCAGCACAGATACGCAGTATTTT
>NA|TRBJ2-6|TRBV9|TRBD1
CASSPRDRVSGANVLTF
TGTGCCAGCAGCCCTCGGGACAGGGTGAGTGGGGCCAACGTCCTGACTTTC
>once|TRBJ2-2|TRBV5-6|TRBD2
CASSWGLAGRTGELFF
TGTGCCAGCAGCTGGGGGCTAGCGGGAAGAACCGGGGAGCTGTTTTTT
>NA|TRBJ2-3|TRBV13|TRBD2
CASRGLAAKPDTDTQYF
TGTGCCAGCAGGGGACTAGCGGCCAAGCCTGACACAGATACGCAGTATTTT
>NA|TRBJ2-1|TRBV29-1|TRBD2
CSVGTSRDNEQFF
TGCAGCGTCGGGACTAGTAGGGACAATGAGCAGTTCTTC
>NA|TRBJ2-7|TRBV5-6|TRBD2
CASSFRVAGEVGQYF
TGTGCCAGCAGCTTCCGGGTAGCGGGGGAGGTGGGGCAGTACTTC
>NA|TRBJ1-1|TRBV6-5|NA
CASSYRMGAGGTEAFF
TGTGCCAGCAGTTACAGGATGGGGGCGGGCGGCACTGAAGCTTTCTTT
>NA|TRBJ2-7|TRBV11-3|TRBD2
CASSSGGTSGGLEEQYF
TGTGCCAGCAGCTCCGGCGGGACTAGCGGGGGATTAGAGGAGCAGTACTTC
>NA|TRBJ1-2|TRBV5-1|NA
CASSLGPVVGGQGYTF
TGCGCCAGCAGCTTGGGCCCGGTCGTGGGGGGGCAAGGCTACACCTTC
>NA|TRBJ1-2|TRBV4-1|NA
CASSQVGRGRGYTF
TGCGCCAGCAGCCAAGTTGGCAGGGGCCGTGGCTACACCTTC
>NA|TRBJ2-7|TRBV9|TRBD1
CASSNSGGPLGGSYEQYF
TGTGCCAGTTCGAACTCAGGGGGCCCCCTTGGTGGCTCCTACGAGCAGTACTTC